The TCR beta chain under discussion was sequenced for a study of shared clonotypes between healthy human individuals (dated by TCRdb to about 2020). Study-level background: The cohort comprised two women and a few men aged 18 to 49 years. Blood TCR repertoires of five healthy adults were deeply sequenced to estimate repertoire size and the extent of clonotype sharing between individuals. For each donor, CD4 naive and CD4 memory were each given three plates, CD8 naive was given two plates, and CD8 memory was given one plate. Between about 0.85 and 10 billion PBMCs per donor were obtained by leukapheresis. Different laboratories and diverse techniques were used to prepare libraries and sequence TCR repertoires, to increase sequencing depth and limit assay-specific biases. General study outcomes and caveats: Even with the large sequencing depth, rarefaction of the sorted-subset datasets indicated that sequencing was incomplete. Compared with non-shared clonotypes, the clonotypes found in all four sorted-subset donors had higher generation probabilities. Pairwise subsampling indicated that sequencing depth was expected to affect the degree of clonotype sharing among donors. Sampling was limited to blood, and TCR repertoires in tissue likely differ from TCR repertoires in blood. Because the study included a small number of donors, the genetic and exposure-history diversity represented was limited. Across several donors, 4.5% to 6.5% of naive CD4, roughly 3.5% of naive CD8, under 2.5% of memory CD4, and under 0.45% of memory CD8 clonotypes were shared. Naive subsets generally had larger estimated clonotype richness than memory subsets did.

Of note for this clone: The clone's antigen remains unknown. The sample holds no much larger clone one base away, and base qualities are not on file.

CDR1 SGHTA and CDR2 FQGNSA were looked up in the germline V gene. From V the trimming removes 5 bases and from J it removes 2 bases, while the gene matches leave 6 bases of the junction unaccounted for. The CDR3 contains 14 residues, cysteine and phenylalanine counted. Just CDR3 DNA is preserved here, 42 bases in frame from base 1. Donors were healthy HIV-negative adults with no recently reported acute infections or vaccinations. Only Caucasian adults living in Nashville, Tennessee, USA were represented among the donors. CD4+ T cells were enriched by magnetic negative selection; naive cells were then positively selected on CD45RA, and the negative fraction formed the memory subset. Blood was obtained by leukapheresis, after which PBMCs were separated by Ficoll-Histopaque density gradient centrifugation and cryopreserved in liquid nitrogen vapor phase. Analytical flow cytometry was used to check the purity and quantity of each magnetically sorted T cell population. Each sorted fraction had its genomic DNA isolated and then quantified by UV absorbance on a Nanodrop 2000c.

Using the deep immunoSEQ assay, TCR CDR3 regions were amplified from genomic DNA by multiplex PCR. Genomic DNA extracted from each cell subset was distributed evenly over all wells of several immunoSEQ 96-well plates, and each plate served as one replicate. For sorted subsets, approximately 200 ng of genomic DNA, equivalent to 25,000 to 35,000 T cell genomes, went into each replicate PCR. Purified libraries were quantified with a Qubit 3.0 fluorometer, sized on a Bioanalyzer 2100, and re-quantified with the KAPA Library Quantification kit. Each immunoSEQ 96-well plate was sequenced on its own single-read 150-cycle Illumina NextSeq 550 flow cell. The authors' analysis ran thus. Because the immunoSEQ output included only junctional sequences and no quality scores, the filtering could not be the same as the filtering used for full-length reads. To assign V/J genes and CDR3, sequences were annotated against IMGT germline references using PyIR, a Python wrapper for IgBLAST v1.9. Reads were removed for weak V/J assignments (E-value above 1e-6), missing CDR3, stop codons, out-of-frame junctions, or ambiguous translated residues. V3J clonotypes were defined as sequences sharing an identical inferred V gene, J gene, and CDR3 amino acid sequence. Percentage overlap between repertoires was calculated by dividing the number of shared unique clonotypes by the size of the smaller repertoire. Repertoire richness was assessed with RTK rarefaction, the Chao1 estimator, and Recon v2.1 estimates of unobserved clonotypes. OLGA was used to compute generation probabilities for all TCRbeta clonotypes that the gDNA method yielded from a few donors. Entries here come from immuneACCESS through TCRdb and include only in-frame sequences with V and J called. Some clones fail to appear in such tables; in the studies checked, an unresolved V gene covers under half of the shortfall, and the cause of the remainder is unknown. That table is the source of V, J and clone size, and D and trimming were worked out from the DNA. In this sample the table shows roughly 2.5 million clones, roughly nine tenths of which occur a single time. Over 0.12% of the sample goes to the ten largest clones.

The sequenced sample consisted of naive CD4+ T cells sorted from blood. This sample's cell subset or site label indicates: CD45RA+ positively selected. The sequence was collected from a man aged 18 to 29 in good health. The rearrangement combines TRBV7-2 with TRBJ2-7, and TRBD1 aligns with 7 junction nucleotides. The nucleotides read TGTGCCAGCAGCCTTACAGGGGCCACCTACGAGCAGTACTTC. It translates as CASSLTGATYEQYF. Extended through the reference TRBV7-2 and TRBJ2-7 proteins, this CDR3 yields the full variable domain: GAGVSQSPSNKVTEKGKDVELRCDPISGHTALYWYRQSLGQGLEFLIYFQGNSAPDKSGLPSDRFSAERTGGSVSTLTIQRTQQEDSAVYLCASSLTGATYEQYFGPGTRLTVT.